This T cell receptor beta chain was recorded in a study of beta chain features in type 1 diabetes. Broader study findings: Patients with type 1 diabetes showed fewer VDJ junction insertions and more deletions. The study found that naive, central memory and Treg TCRB repertoires appeared more similar in patients than in healthy donors. Researchers cautioned that cDNA sequencing could over-represent cells with high TCR expression.

The isolated RNA, all of it, was reverse transcribed, so expressed TCRB transcripts were what got sequenced. Reads from naive, central memory and regulatory T cell samples averaged roughly 3.3 million. The table came from immunoSEQ multiplex PCR; TCRdb's copy has only in-frame clones and leaves some out. The data show 900,000 or so clones, about a sixth seen once. There are a few counts of this clone. Its target is unknown. V lost 5 bases to trimming and J lost 1 base; unmatched junction nucleotides: 9. The CDR3 runs 16 residues. CDR1 is SGHNT and CDR2 is YYREEE in the germline V gene (reference sequence).

Sequencing was performed on naive CD4+ T cells from blood. The sequence came from a woman aged 18-29 years in good health. The genes are TRBV5-4 and TRBJ1-1; TRBD1 aligns across 9 bases. CDR3 coding DNA: TGTGCCAGCAGTTTTTCTCCGGGACAGGGGAACACTGAAGCTTTCTTT. It is translated as CASSFSPGQGNTEAFF.